Following are 30 T cell receptor beta chains from one sample sequenced in a study of a mutant IDH1 vaccine in newly diagnosed glioma. Sample time point: week 47, end of study. In the vaccine, a single dose held 300 ug of the mutant IDH1 20-mer peptide, along with topical imiquimod. Antigen specificity for these receptors is unknown. Only in-frame clones appear in the TCRdb table, and some are missing; sequencing was by immunoSEQ multiplex PCR. The repertoire holds 35,000 to 45,000 clones, with roughly 71% as singletons. This sample comprised PBMCs, obtained from a glioma patient whose treatment included an IDH1 peptide vaccine. These receptor sequences come from a man aged 35-49 years with glioma.

V gene TRBV6-5 combines with J gene TRBJ1-1, with 7 bases fitting TRBD1. The ends lost 5 bases at V and 5 bases at J; junction bases unmatched: 2. The germline V gene encodes CDR1 MNHEY and CDR2 SVGAGI. The CDR3 extends over 12 amino acids. DNA for the CDR3: TGTGCCAGCAGTCTACAGGGGACTGAAGCTTTCTTT. Translating it yields CASSLQGTEAFF.

This clone was counted between two and nine times. The genes are TRBV5-6 and TRBJ1-5; 7 bases fit TRBD1. Germline V gene lookup returns CDR1 SGHDT and CDR2 YYEEEE. The CDR3 length is 17 residues. Trimming removed 0 bases from V and 5 bases from J; junction bases left unmatched: 11. DNA for the CDR3: TGTGCCAGCAGCTTGGGAGGGGGCGCCAGTCTTTATCAGCCCCAGCATTTT. Protein product: CASSLGGGASLYQPQHF.

The chain joins TRBV28 to TRBJ1-2; D gene unclear. V lost 5 bases to trimming and J lost 5 bases, with 9 bases between them. Germline V gene data show CDR1 as MDHEN and CDR2 as SYDVKM. CDR3 length: 12 amino acids. The CDR3 DNA is TGTGCCAGCAGTCCAACAAGATATGGCTACACCTTC. This gives the protein CASSPTRYGYTF.

This clone was detected only a few times. This rearrangement joins TRBV7-8 to TRBJ2-1; TRBD2 matches at 12 bases. The CDR3 is made up of 18 amino acids. CDR1 is SGHVS and CDR2 is FQNEAQ in the germline V gene. After removal of 5 bases from V and 7 bases from J, the junction contained 15 bases not matched to a gene. The CDR3 DNA sequence: TGTGCCAGCAGCCCACTACCGAGACTAGCGGGAGTACGGAATGAGCAGTTCTTC. This encodes CASSPLPRLAGVRNEQFF.

This clone was found a few times. The chain carries TRBV6-1 and TRBJ1-2; 10 bases map to TRBD1. The CDR3 totals 15 residues. V lost 3 bases to trimming and J lost 7 bases; unmatched junction nucleotides: 8. From germline, CDR1 is MNHNS and CDR2 SASEGT. CDR3 protein: CASSDHRDRGCGYTF. CDR3 DNA sequence: TGTGCCAGCAGTGACCACCGGGACAGGGGATGTGGCTACACCTTC.

This chain connects TRBV28 to TRBJ1-5; D uncertain. Germline CDR1 MDHEN, CDR2 SYDVKM. CDR3 length equals 13 residues. Trimming shortened V by 9 bases and J by 7 bases, and 16 bases separated the two germline ends. The CDR3 DNA follows: TGTGCCAGTAGGTGGGGTCGGAGCCAGCCCCAGCATTTT. Protein: CASRWGRSQPQHF.

This clone was seen more than once but under ten times. The chain has TRBV29-1 and TRBJ1-1; D is ambiguous. The CDR3 consists of 11 residues. Trimming took 4 bases from V and 7 from J, leaving 10 bases between them. Per the germline V gene, CDR1 is SQVTM and CDR2 is ANQGSEA. CDR3 nucleotide sequence: TGCAGCGTTGTTTTTCTCGGTGAAGCTTTCTTT. Its translation is CSVVFLGEAFF. Based on the CDR3 plus reference TRBV29-1 and TRBJ1-1, the full variable domain is SAVISQKPSRDICQRGTSLTIQCQVDSQVTMMFWYRQQPGQSLTLIATANQGSEATYESGFVIDKFPISRPNLTFSTLTVSNMSPEDSSIYLCSVVFLGEAFFGQGTRLTVV.

The chain links TRBV7-2 to TRBJ1-1, with D perhaps TRBD1 (5 bases). Germline values: CDR1 SGHTA, CDR2 FQGNSA. The CDR3 covers 14 residues. Trimming left V 1 base short and J 1 base short, with 7 bases between. CDR3 sequence (DNA): TGTGCCAGCAGCTTAGTCGGGGGGAACACTGAAGCTTTCTTT. The encoded protein is CASSLVGGNTEAFF.

The J gene is TRBJ2-7, the V gene TRBV19; 11 bases are shared with TRBD1. The CDR3 spans 15 residues. Germline CDR1 reads LNHDA; CDR2 reads SQIVND (reference sequence). J gave up 3 bases and V 5 bases, and 6 bases lay outside the gene matches. This chain's CDR3 is CASSEVGQGDYEQYF. CDR3 in DNA: TGTGCCAGTAGTGAAGTGGGACAGGGGGACTACGAGCAGTACTTC.

The genes are TRBV5-5 and TRBJ2-7, with D possibly TRBD1 on 6 matching bases. Germline CDR1 reads SGHKS; CDR2 reads YYEKEE (reference sequence). This CDR3 comprises 15 residues. Trimming shortened V by 0 bases and J by 4 bases, and 14 bases separated the two germline ends. CDR3 sequence: CASSLDSGQTYEQYF. The CDR3 DNA reads as TGTGCCAGCAGCTTGGACTCCGGACAGACTTACGAGCAGTACTTC.

The J gene is TRBJ2-5, the V gene TRBV11-2; D may be TRBD1 (6 bases). In germline, CDR1 is SGHAT, CDR2 FQNNGV. V was pared by 3 bases and J by 4 bases, with 12 bases between. This CDR3 region has 14 residues. As DNA, the CDR3 is TGTGCCAGCAGCTTCCAACAGGGAGCAGAGACCCAGTACTTC. Residues: CASSFQQGAETQYF.

The V gene is TRBV6-1, the J gene TRBJ1-1; D perhaps matches TRBD1 (6 bases). Germline V gene data show CDR1 as MNHNS and CDR2 as SASEGT. This CDR3 is 13 amino acids long. Trimming pared 6 bases from V and 5 bases from J, leaving 13 bases between. The CDR3 sequence: CASRMLDRTEAFF. Here the CDR3 DNA reads TGTGCCAGCAGGATGCTTGACAGGACTGAAGCTTTCTTT.

This chain links TRBV19 with TRBJ2-1; D call uncertain. With 1 base removed from V and 6 bases from J, the gap between germline ends came to 4 bases. CDR1 is LNHDA and CDR2 is SQIVND in the germline V gene (reference sequence). This CDR3 spans 12 amino acids. The CDR3 DNA reads as TGTGCCAGTAGTATAGCCCGCAATGAGCAGTTCTTC. It codes for CASSIARNEQFF.

The CDR3 reads CASSFTVRDTQYF. In DNA form, the CDR3 reads TGTGCCAGCAGTTTTACCGTCCGGGATACGCAGTATTTT. V usage is TRBV27 and J usage is TRBJ2-3; D gene uncertain. Trimming cost V 3 bases and J 6 bases, with 10 bases left between them. The CDR3 runs 13 residues. Germline V lookup: CDR1 MNHEY, CDR2 SMNVEV (reference sequence).

The rearrangement links TRBV27 to TRBJ1-2, with D maybe TRBD1 (5 bases). The CDR3 is made up of 16 amino acids. V was pared by 0 bases and J by 3 bases, with 14 bases between. CDR1 is MNHEY and CDR2 is SMNVEV in the germline V gene (reference sequence). The CDR3 coding sequence is TGTGCCAGCAGTTTATCGGGGCCGGTGGAGTACTATGGCTACACCTTC. This translates into CASSLSGPVEYYGYTF.

The chain links TRBV7-2 to TRBJ2-3; 13 bases map to TRBD2. V shed 4 bases, J shed 5 bases, and the junction held 15 bases outside the gene matches. The CDR3 spans 19 residues. Germline V CDR1 and CDR2: SGHTA, FQGNSA. The CDR3 DNA reads as TGTGCCAGCAGCTCTTTCCACGCCGGACTAGCGGGAGATGGAGATACGCAGTATTTT. Protein: CASSSFHAGLAGDGDTQYF. Full variable domain (outside the CDR3, taken from reference TRBV7-2 and TRBJ2-3): GAGVSQSPSNKVTEKGKDVELRCDPISGHTALYWYRQSLGQGLEFLIYFQGNSAPDKSGLPSDRFSAERTGGSVSTLTIQRTQQEDSAVYLCASSSFHAGLAGDGDTQYFGPGTRLTVL.

V gene TRBV19 combines with J gene TRBJ1-2, with a tentative D call TRBD1 (5 bases). CDR1 and CDR2 from the germline V gene are LNHDA and SQIVND (reference sequence). This CDR3 is built from 13 residues. Trimming removed 4 bases at V and 4 bases at J, with 10 bases between. The CDR3 bases are TGTGCCAGTAGTAGTGGGGCTGGCTATGGCTACACCTTC. It encodes CASSSGAGYGYTF.

V is TRBV6-1 and J is TRBJ2-4, with 9 bases matching TRBD2. The CDR3 covers 17 residues. V trimming: 1 base; J trimming: 6 bases; junction bases outside the gene matches: 10. Germline V gene lookup returns CDR1 MNHNS and CDR2 SASEGT. CDR3 sequence (DNA): TGTGCCAGCAGTGAAGTCTGGCGGGAGGGCAAGGCAAACATTCAGTACTTC. It is translated as CASSEVWREGKANIQYF.

The chain uses TRBV21-1 and TRBJ2-7; the table's D call TRBD2 went unverified against the DNA. TRBV21-1 is deemed a pseudogene. The CDR3 extends over 14 amino acids. CDR3 amino acids: CASSRAGRDYEQYF. The CDR3 DNA reads as TGTGCCAGCAGCAGAGCCGGGAGGGACTACGAGCAGTACTTC.

The V call is TRBV15, the J call TRBJ2-1, with 7 bases identical to TRBD2. The CDR3 runs 13 residues. Trimming cost V 8 bases and J 7 bases; bases outside gene matches: 8. Germline V lookup: CDR1 LNHNV, CDR2 YYDKDF (reference sequence). The CDR3 nucleotides are TGTGCCACCCGCCATGGGACTACGAATGAGCAGTTCTTC. Translation: CATRHGTTNEQFF.

The V gene is TRBV27, the J gene TRBJ2-7, with 8 nucleotides matching TRBD1. J gave up 1 base and V 2 bases, and 1 base lay outside the gene matches. The CDR3 is made up of 14 amino acids. The germline V gene encodes CDR1 MNHEY and CDR2 SMNVEV (reference sequence). The CDR3 DNA follows: TGTGCCAGCAGTTTAGGACAGGGTTCCTACGAGCAGTACTTC. Its protein is CASSLGQGSYEQYF.

V is TRBV2 and J is TRBJ1-5, with 9 bases fitting TRBD1. The CDR3 is made up of 15 amino acids. Per germline, CDR1 SNHLY and CDR2 FYNNEI. V lost 8 bases and J lost 7; bases outside the gene matches: 12. The chain's CDR3 is CASGGGTGSRQPQHF. The CDR3 DNA sequence: TGTGCCAGCGGGGGGGGGACAGGGAGTAGACAGCCCCAGCATTTT.

V usage is TRBV27 and J usage is TRBJ2-2; 9 positions match TRBD1. Germline trimming cut 5 bases from V and 7 bases from J; bases unmatched to any gene: 8. Germline V lookup: CDR1 MNHEY, CDR2 SMNVEV (reference sequence). The CDR3 contains 15 residues. The CDR3 protein is CASSPRTGEGGELFF. CDR3 in DNA: TGTGCCAGCAGTCCTCGGACAGGGGAAGGCGGGGAGCTGTTTTTT.

The rearrangement joins TRBV7-6 to TRBJ2-2; a weak D match, TRBD2 (5 bases). The CDR3 has 15 residues. The V and J ends lost 2 bases and 7 bases respectively, with 14 bases between them. Germline CDR1 SGHVS, CDR2 FNYEAQ. CDR3 protein: CASSLRLSGSGELFF. The CDR3 nucleotides are TGTGCCAGCAGCTTACGCCTATCGGGAAGCGGGGAGCTGTTTTTT.

The V call is TRBV5-1, the J call TRBJ1-1; tentatively, D is TRBD1 (6 bases). The CDR3 runs 16 residues. V lost 3 bases and J lost 3, with 18 bases in between. Germline assignment: CDR1 SGHRS and CDR2 YFSETQ. The CDR3 sequence is CASSSHAGAGDTEAFF. The CDR3 nucleotides read TGCGCCAGCAGCTCCCACGCCGGAGCAGGGGACACTGAAGCTTTCTTT.

This chain joins TRBV18 and TRBJ1-5; 9 bases are shared with TRBD1. Germline assignment: CDR1 KGHSH and CDR2 LQKENI. Trimming at V came to 3 bases and at J to 2 bases, leaving 11 bases not matched to a gene. The CDR3 runs 18 residues. The CDR3 DNA reads as TGTGCCAGCTCACCTTCCTGGACAGGGGAGAACGGCAATCAGCCCCAGCATTTT. Protein sequence: CASSPSWTGENGNQPQHF.

V is TRBV6-1 and J is TRBJ2-7; tentative D call: TRBD1 (5 bases). V dropped 2 bases and J dropped 0 bases, with 8 bases sitting between them. The length of the CDR3 is 14 residues. CDR1 is MNHNS and CDR2 is SASEGT in the germline V gene. Here the CDR3 DNA reads TGTGCCAGCAGTGAATACAGGCCCTCCTACGAGCAGTACGTC. Encoded protein: CASSEYRPSYEQYV.

This chain uses TRBV4-1 with TRBJ2-5; D gene unclear. The CDR3 runs to 12 residues. With 1 base removed from V and 10 bases from J, the gap between germline ends came to 10 bases. Germline values: CDR1 MGHRA, CDR2 YSYEKL. The DNA of the CDR3 is TGCGCCAGCAGCCAAGGCGGCGCAAACCAGTACTTC. Translating gives CASSQGGANQYF.

This chain connects TRBV7-2 to TRBJ2-4; possible D gene TRBD2, 6 bases. Germline lookup yields CDR1 SGHTA and CDR2 FQGNSA. The CDR3 loop spans 15 amino acids. V was pared by 3 bases and J by 9 bases, with 18 bases between. Here the CDR3 reads CASSLAGTWAGIQYF. CDR3 sequence (DNA): TGTGCCAGCAGCTTGGCTGGGACTTGGGCTGGCATTCAGTACTTC.

This chain connects TRBV5-6 to TRBJ2-4; D assignment may be TRBD1 or TRBD2 (6 bases each). CDR1 and CDR2 from the germline V gene are SGHDT and YYEEEE. Trimming removed 4 bases at V and 1 base at J, with 24 bases between. The CDR3 sequence is 19 residues long. The DNA for the CDR3 is TGTGCCAGCAGCCTAGCGACAGGCTCGGGGCCCTACGCCAAAAACATTCAGTACTTC. Protein sequence: CASSLATGSGPYAKNIQYF.